This T cell receptor beta chain was captured by sequencing in a study of shared clonotypes between healthy human individuals. Study background: The plates for each donor numbered three CD4 naive, three CD4 memory, two CD8 naive and one CD8 memory.

CD4+ cell separation produced CD45RA+ naive and CD45RA-negative memory subsets. CDR1 is SSHAT and CDR2 is FNYEAQ in the germline V gene (reference sequence). This CDR3 comprises 15 residues. Data came from immunoSEQ multiplex PCR; TCRdb stores just in-frame clones and leaves some out. The profile shows approximately 2.5 million clones, around 94% of them singletons. Concerning this clone: Antigen: not known. Its ends do not fully match the called genes, so a read error is possible.

General study points: Investigators expected sequencing depth to affect clonotype sharing among donors.

Material: naive CD4+ T cells sorted from blood. The subset is: CD45RA+ positively selected. The V and J genes are TRBV7-7 and TRBJ1-3; D gene unclear. The clonotype was recovered from a man in his late teens or twenties in good health. The CDR3 DNA sequence: TGTGCTAGCAGCTCCGCGTCCGGATCTGGAAACACCATATATTTT. Translating it yields CASSSASGSGNTIYF.